Listed here is a single T cell receptor beta chain. The target antigen is unknown. CDR3 length equals 16 residues. The germline gives CDR1 LGHNA, CDR2 YNFKEQ. V lost 0 bases and J lost 4; bases outside the gene matches: 7. This sample was included in a study of T cell responses to AZD1222 COVID-19 vaccine. The assay was immunoSEQ multiplex PCR, and TCRdb's table has in-frame clones only and misses some. This sample has around 64,000 clones; approximately 83% occur once, and the top ten carry about 6%. Findings and caveats of the study: The study reported that nearly half of spike-specific TCRs target unmutated variant regions. Spike was spanned by vaccine-associated CD4 TCRs, with dominance at 160-218 and 743-854.

This clonotype originated in an adult who received the AZD1222 COVID-19 vaccine. The sequencing used peripheral blood, collected 28 days after the second AZD1222 dose. V and J are TRBV4-2 and TRBJ2-7; 9 nucleotides align to TRBD1. This CDR3 is CASSQDGGGQGYEQYF. The CDR3 nucleotides are TGTGCCAGCAGCCAAGATGGTGGAGGACAGGGGTACGAGCAGTACTTC.